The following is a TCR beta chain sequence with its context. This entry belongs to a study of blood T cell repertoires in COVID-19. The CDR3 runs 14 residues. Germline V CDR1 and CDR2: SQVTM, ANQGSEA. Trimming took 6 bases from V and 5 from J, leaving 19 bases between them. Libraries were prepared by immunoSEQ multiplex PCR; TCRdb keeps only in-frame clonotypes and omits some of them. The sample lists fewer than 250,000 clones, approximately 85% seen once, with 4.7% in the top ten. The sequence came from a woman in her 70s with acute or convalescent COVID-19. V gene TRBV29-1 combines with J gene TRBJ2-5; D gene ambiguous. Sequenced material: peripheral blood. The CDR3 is CSVDNRPVWETQYF. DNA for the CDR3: TGCAGCGTCGACAATCGGCCCGTATGGGAGACCCAGTACTTC.